This T cell receptor beta chain was profiled in a study of OX40 agonist ivuxolimab in advanced cancers. About the research overall: Patients received ivuxolimab, an intravenous treatment, every 2 weeks at 0.01 to 10 mg/kg.

Libraries were prepared by immunoSEQ multiplex PCR; TCRdb keeps only in-frame clonotypes and omits some of them. The table has about 67,000 clones, more than 85% seen once. Whole-study findings and limits: People who partly responded at 0.1-3.0 mg/kg had some of the least clonal expansion seen.

The sampling schedule covered blood at baseline, cycle 4 day 1, and cycle 7 day 1. As for this clone: Its antigen is unidentified.

Germline V gives CDR1 MGHRA, CDR2 YSYEKL. This CDR3 comprises 13 residues. V was clipped by 4 bases and J by 8 bases; unmatched bases: 7. The chain recombines TRBV4-1 with TRBJ1-2, with TRBD1 matching over 7 bases. The material was CD4+ or CD8+ T cells sorted from blood, obtained in a trial of the OX40 agonist ivuxolimab. This sequence originates from an adult with an advanced solid tumor such as melanoma, head and neck, liver or kidney cancer. This CDR3 reads CASSLGQSNGYTF. CDR3 in DNA: TGCGCCAGCAGCCTGGGACAGAGCAACGGCTACACCTTC.